The 27 T cell receptor beta chains given below trace back to one sample, sequenced in a study of response to subunit inactivated influenza vaccine (dated by TCRdb to 2017 to 2018). The library was made by RT-PCR. Reads for this sample came from an Illumina HiSeq 2500. TCRdb redid the processing of the public reads, applying fastp at Q25 and MiXCR, and retained in-frame beta chains. Rows are combined by CDR3 protein, so each entry shows the most common genes and DNA. The sample table holds 450,000 to 550,000 distinct CDR3 sequences, of which 25% were seen once. The ten largest make up 1.9% of the sample. Specimen: CD4+ T cells sorted from PBMCs, collected more than 4 days after vaccination. These receptors were taken from a man aged 45-65 years who received an inactivated influenza vaccine. Donor details come from another sample of the same person, matched by shared clones.

The V call is TRBV29-1, the J call TRBJ1-2; 8 positions agree with TRBD1. Losses at the gene ends were 4 bases for V and 4 bases for J; bases not matched to a gene: 5. Germline V gene lookup returns CDR1 SQVTM and CDR2 ANQGSEA. This CDR3 is built from 13 residues. CDR3 residues: CSVAGQGVYGYTF. CDR3 bases: TGCAGCGTTGCCGGACAGGGTGTCTATGGCTACACCTTC.

Remarks on this clonotype: One end of the junction varies from germline; a read error may be responsible. The V call is TRBV7-7, the J call TRBJ2-7, with 7 bases aligning to TRBD1. Looked up from germline, CDR1 is SSHAT and CDR2 is FNYEAQ (reference sequence). CDR3 size: 15 residues. CDR3 bases: TGTGCTAGCAGCTTAGGCGACAGGGTGGTCTACGAGCAGTACTTC. This encodes CASSLGDRVVYEQYF.

This clonotype has at least ten counts. The J gene is TRBJ2-7, the V gene TRBV27; the D gene is possibly TRBD2 (5 bases). The CDR3 runs 17 residues. V lost 4 bases to trimming and J lost 0 bases, with 19 bases between them. Germline lookup yields CDR1 MNHEY and CDR2 SMNVEV (reference sequence). For the CDR3, the DNA is TGTGCCAGCAGTTCATTAGGGTCCCCGGGGAGCTCCTACGAGCAGTACTTC. It translates to CASSSLGSPGSSYEQYF.

The chain is built from TRBV5-1 and TRBJ1-1, with D unresolved. Germline V gene data show CDR1 as SGHRS and CDR2 as YFSETQ. The CDR3 is made up of 14 amino acids. The V end lost 0 bases, the J end lost 0 bases, and 6 bases lay between the germline ends. CDR3 loop: CASSLVPMNTEAFF. The CDR3, as DNA: TGCGCCAGCAGCTTGGTCCCCATGAACACTGAAGCTTTCTTT.

This clonotype was seen a handful of times. The gene calls are TRBV10-2 and TRBJ1-6; no firm D call. V was shortened by 0 bases and J by 9 bases, with 12 bases between the two germline ends. CDR3 size: 15 residues. Per the germline V gene, CDR1 is WSHSY and CDR2 is SAAADI. The CDR3 sequence: CASSESWTKGSPLHF. The CDR3 coding sequence is TGCGCCAGCAGTGAGTCATGGACCAAGGGTTCACCCCTCCACTTT.

The genes are TRBV11-3 and TRBJ2-7; D remains ambiguous. The germline V gene encodes CDR1 SGHNT and CDR2 YENEEA. V was cut by 5 bases and J by 6 bases, with 14 bases left in between. The CDR3 is 13 residues long. The CDR3 nucleotides are TGTGCCAGCAGCCCGAATTTGGATGGCGAGCAGTACTTC. Its protein is CASSPNLDGEQYF.

This clonotype has just one count. The rearrangement uses TRBV2 and TRBJ2-7; 9 bases align to TRBD1. The ends lost 4 bases at V and 6 bases at J; junction bases unmatched: 4. This CDR3 is 13 amino acids long. Germline values: CDR1 SNHLY, CDR2 FYNNEI. The CDR3 here is CASSVRTGAEQYF. In nucleotides, the CDR3 is TGTGCCAGCAGTGTAAGGACAGGGGCCGAGCAGTACTTC. The variable domain in full, with the rest retrieved from reference TRBV2 and TRBJ2-7, is EPEVTQTPSHQVTQMGQEVILRCVPISNHLYFYWYRQILGQKVEFLVSFYNNEISEKSEIFDDQFSVERPDGSNFTLKIRSTKLEDSAMYFCASSVRTGAEQYFGPGTRLTVT.

This clonotype turned up a few times. The genes are TRBV20-1 and TRBJ1-2; D remains unclear. Deletions cut 5 bases from V and 7 bases from J, with 11 bases between. The CDR3 consists of 11 residues. In germline, CDR1 is DFQATT, CDR2 SNEGSKA (reference sequence). The CDR3: CSASPPSGYTF. CDR3 in DNA: TGCAGTGCTTCGCCACCTTCTGGCTACACCTTC.

This chain joins TRBV20-1 and TRBJ1-1; D may be TRBD1 (5 bases). The length of the CDR3 is 14 residues. Germline V gene sequence: CDR1 DFQATT, CDR2 SNEGSKA (reference sequence). V was clipped by 6 bases and J by 1 base, with 15 bases between them. CDR3 sequence: CSAQPGTGNTEAFF. DNA for the CDR3: TGCAGTGCCCAGCCCGGGACTGGGAACACTGAAGCTTTCTTT.

There are a few counts of this clonotype. The gene calls are TRBV20-1 and TRBJ2-3, with 8 positions matching TRBD2. The length of the CDR3 is 15 residues. Per the germline V gene, CDR1 is DFQATT and CDR2 is SNEGSKA (reference sequence). The trim removed 3 bases at V and 6 bases at J, leaving 11 bases unmatched. CDR3 in amino acids: CSASKPGGAADTQYF. As DNA, the CDR3 is TGCAGTGCTAGTAAGCCCGGGGGGGCGGCGGATACGCAGTATTTT.

This clonotype has more than one count but fewer than ten. The chain carries TRBV18 and TRBJ2-4; 7 bases line up with TRBD1. Looked up from germline, CDR1 is KGHSH and CDR2 is LQKENI. The CDR3 extends over 16 amino acids. The J segment lost 1 base and the V segment lost 2 bases, leaving 5 bases of the junction unmatched. The CDR3 DNA sequence: TGTGCCAGCTCACCATCAGAACAGGGGGCCAAAAACATTCAGTACTTC. It translates to CASSPSEQGAKNIQYF.

This clonotype was seen more than once but under ten times. The CDR3 region is CASSAQTGVHYGYTF. In nucleotides, the CDR3 is TGTGCCAGCAGCGCCCAGACAGGAGTTCACTATGGCTACACCTTC. The V gene is TRBV9, the J gene TRBJ1-2, with D possibly being TRBD1 (6 bases). Per the germline V gene, CDR1 is SGDLS and CDR2 is YYNGEE. The CDR3 totals 15 residues. V was pared by 3 bases and J by 3 bases, with 15 bases between. Together with reference TRBV9 and TRBJ1-2, the CDR3 gives the full variable domain: DSGVTQTPKHLITATGQRVTLRCSPRSGDLSVYWYQQSLDQGLQFLIQYYNGEERAKGNILERFSAQQFPDLHSELNLSSLELGDSALYFCASSAQTGVHYGYTFGSGTRLTVV.

This clonotype was counted many times. The CDR3 region is CATGRDRANNEQFF. CDR3 DNA: TGCGCCACCGGGAGGGACAGGGCGAACAATGAGCAGTTCTTC. This rearrangement joins TRBV5-1 to TRBJ2-1, with D possibly matching TRBD1 (9 bases). The CDR3 has 14 residues. Per germline, CDR1 SGHRS and CDR2 YFSETQ. Trimming pared 9 bases from V and 5 bases from J, leaving 18 bases between. The entire variable domain, with the rest obtained from reference TRBV5-1 and TRBJ2-1, is as follows: KAGVTQTPRYLIKTRGQQVTLSCSPISGHRSVSWYQQTPGQGLQFLFEYFSETQRNKGNFPGRFSGRQFSNSRSEMNVSTLELGDSALYLCATGRDRANNEQFFGPGTRLTVL.

The V call is TRBV7-9, the J call TRBJ2-7, with D tentatively TRBD1 or TRBD2 (5 bases each). The length of the CDR3 is 14 residues. V dropped 4 bases and J dropped 0 bases, with 10 bases sitting between them. Germline V gene sequence: CDR1 SEHNR, CDR2 FQNEAQ (reference sequence). Here the CDR3 reads CASSSGPFSYEQYF. In DNA, the CDR3 is TGTGCCAGCAGCTCGGGACCGTTCTCCTACGAGCAGTACTTC.

This clonotype showed up just a few times. The J gene is TRBJ1-4, the V gene TRBV6-2 or TRBV6-3; TRBD1 might be the D (6 bases). The CDR3 contains 13 residues. Germline V lookup: CDR1 MNHEY, CDR2 SVGEGT. V shed 6 bases and J shed 5 bases, with 10 bases lying between them. The CDR3 region has the DNA TGTGCCAGCAGCGACAGGCGGAATGAAAAACTGTTTTTT. Translating gives CASSDRRNEKLFF.

This chain uses TRBV6-1 with TRBJ1-5; 7 nucleotides agree with TRBD1. The CDR3 spans 13 residues. Germline V CDR1 and CDR2: MNHNS, SASEGT. The V and J ends lost 7 bases and 1 base, in that order; junction bases with no gene match: 1. CDR3 coding DNA: TGTGCCAGCAAGGGACAGAGCAATCAGCCCCAGCATTTT. Translated: CASKGQSNQPQHF.

V usage is TRBV28 and J usage is TRBJ2-7; 8 bases are shared with TRBD2. J was trimmed by 0 bases and V by 5 bases; bases with no gene match: 6. CDR1 is MDHEN, CDR2 SYDVKM, per germline. The CDR3 runs 15 residues. CDR3 nucleotides: TGTGCCAGCAGTCCCCTCAGCGGGAGCTCCTACGAGCAGTACTTC. Protein product: CASSPLSGSSYEQYF. Together with reference TRBV28 and TRBJ2-7, the CDR3 gives the full variable domain: DVKVTQSSRYLVKRTGEKVFLECVQDMDHENMFWYRQDPGLGLRLIYFSYDVKMKEKGDIPEGYSVSREKKERFSLILESASTNQTSMYLCASSPLSGSSYEQYFGPGTRLTVT.

The chain employs TRBV7-9 and TRBJ2-1; the D gene is possibly TRBD1 (7 bases). CDR1 SEHNR and CDR2 FQNEAQ come from the germline V gene (reference sequence). This CDR3 has 13 amino acids. The V end was cut by 5 bases, the J end by 13 bases, with 18 bases between. CDR3 coding DNA: TGTGCCAGCAGCCCAGGGACTGGGACAGTCCAGTTCTTC. Amino acids: CASSPGTGTVQFF.

The J gene is TRBJ2-2, the V gene TRBV6-7; D might be TRBD1 (5 bases). TRBV6-7 is annotated as an ORF whose role is uncertain. V was cut by 0 bases and J by 2 bases, with 13 bases left in between. The CDR3 extends over 17 amino acids. The DNA for the CDR3 is TGTGCCAGCAGTTACTCGACCAGGGCAAGAAACACCGGGGAGCTGTTTTTT. It is translated as CASSYSTRARNTGELFF.

This clonotype was detected a few times. The chain carries TRBV25-1 and TRBJ1-1; D is unresolved. V was shortened by 1 base and J by 6 bases, with 15 bases between the two germline ends. In germline, CDR1 is MGHDK, CDR2 SYGVNS. The CDR3 sequence is 15 residues long. Here the CDR3 DNA reads TGTGCCAGCAGTGAATCTACGGTGGCAGGCTCTGAAGCTTTCTTT. It is translated as CASSESTVAGSEAFF.

The rearrangement joins TRBV6-1 to TRBJ2-7, with TRBD2 identical over 7 bases. Germline trimming cut 6 bases from V and 2 bases from J; bases unmatched to any gene: 7. CDR1 MNHNS and CDR2 SASEGT come from the germline V gene. The CDR3 has 14 residues. CDR3 loop: CASRVLGGAYEQYF. The CDR3, as DNA: TGTGCCAGCAGGGTACTGGGGGGGGCCTACGAGCAGTACTTC.

The rearrangement uses TRBV28 and TRBJ2-7, with 14 positions matching TRBD2. This CDR3 contains 14 residues. Germline values: CDR1 MDHEN, CDR2 SYDVKM. Trimming at V came to 5 bases and at J to 9 bases, leaving 6 bases not matched to a gene. CDR3 amino acids: CASSRIGTSGRQYF. In DNA, the CDR3 is TGTGCCAGCAGTCGCATTGGGACTAGCGGGAGGCAGTACTTC.

The chain uses TRBV7-9 and TRBJ2-2, with D tentatively TRBD1 (6 bases). The CDR3 length is 16 residues. Between the trimmed V and J ends, which lost 5 bases and 3 bases, there was a span of 16 bases. The germline CDR1 and CDR2 sequences are SEHNR and FQNEAQ (reference sequence). CDR3 region: CASSHAQGRDTGELFF. The CDR3, as DNA: TGTGCCAGCAGCCACGCCCAGGGGCGGGACACCGGGGAGCTGTTTTTT. The variable domain in full, with the rest retrieved from reference TRBV7-9 and TRBJ2-2, is DTGVSQNPRHKITKRGQNVTFRCDPISEHNRLYWYRQTLGQGPEFLTYFQNEAQLEKSRLLSDRFSAERPKGSFSTLEIQRTEQGDSAMYLCASSHAQGRDTGELFFGEGSRLTVL.

This clonotype was recorded a few times. J is TRBJ2-3 and V is TRBV5-5; perhaps TRBD2 as D (6 bases). CDR3 size: 15 residues. The V gene lost 4 bases and the J gene lost 7 bases, with 19 bases spanning the gap. Germline V gives CDR1 SGHKS, CDR2 YYEKEE (reference sequence). CDR3 nucleotides: TGTGCCAGCAGCCCAACCAGGAGCGGCGGGAATACGCAGTATTTT. This codes for CASSPTRSGGNTQYF.

In its sample, this clonotype was seen a few times. The chain links TRBV20-1 to TRBJ2-3, with 14 nucleotides matching TRBD2. This CDR3 is 15 amino acids long. The V gene end was trimmed by 3 bases and the J gene end by 6 bases; junction bases not matched to a gene: 5. CDR1 and CDR2 (germline): DFQATT, SNEGSKA (reference sequence). The CDR3 sequence is CSASGTSGSPDTQYF. CDR3 in DNA: TGCAGTGCTAGCGGGACTAGCGGGAGTCCTGATACGCAGTATTTT.

This clonotype was detected a few times. The chain carries TRBV7-9 and TRBJ1-2; 8 bases are shared with TRBD1. This CDR3 comprises 14 residues. Looked up from germline, CDR1 is SEHNR and CDR2 is FQNEAQ (reference sequence). Trimming cost V 1 base and J 7 bases; bases outside gene matches: 5. The CDR3 DNA sequence: TGTGCCAGCAGCTTAGGGACAGGGATACTTGGCTACACCTTC. Its translation is CASSLGTGILGYTF.

This clonotype was counted a few times. The chain has TRBV4-3 and TRBJ2-3; 8 bases map to TRBD2. V lost 2 bases to trimming and J lost 6 bases; unmatched junction nucleotides: 7. Germline CDR1 reads LGHNA; CDR2 reads YSLEER. The CDR3 covers 15 residues. The CDR3 bases are TGCGCCAGCAGCCAAAGGGCTAGCGGGCGGGATACGCAGTATTTT. Amino acids: CASSQRASGRDTQYF.